The rows below give T cell receptor beta chains drawn from one sample of a study of shared clonotypes between healthy human individuals. Sequenced by immunoSEQ multiplex PCR; TCRdb stores in-frame clones only, minus some. The sample shows some 2,000,000 clones, almost 96% of them seen only once. Material: naive CD4+ T cells sorted from blood. The receptor set was obtained from a man younger than 30 in good health. Both conserved end residues are part of each CDR3. The order of the fields is V gene, D gene, clone size, J gene, CDR3 DNA, CDR3 protein. The D gene is left open where the match is weak. Rows may omit the clone size; those that give it use once, few, many or a size class.

TRBV29-1,NA,NA,TRBJ1-2,TGCAGCGTTGAAAGGGCAGGAGGCTATGGCTACACCTTC,CSVERAGGYGYTF
TRBV2,NA,once,TRBJ2-2,TGTGCCAGCAGTGAGCGGGCCGGGGAGCTGTTTTTT,CASSERAGELFF
TRBV5-6,TRBD1,NA,TRBJ2-7,TGTGCCAGCAGCGCCCGGGACAGGGGGCGAGGCGAGCAGTACTTC,CASSARDRGRGEQYF
TRBV6-6,TRBD1,NA,TRBJ1-2,TGTGCCAGCATACAGGACAGGGCTGGCTATGGCTACACCTTC,CASIQDRAGYGYTF
TRBV6-6,NA,NA,TRBJ1-3,TGTGCCAGCAGACCATCAACAGGCTCTGGAAACACCATATATTTT,CASRPSTGSGNTIYF
TRBV9,NA,NA,TRBJ1-1,TGTGCCAGCAGCTTTCGGATCGGGGCGGGGGACACTGAAGCTTTCTTT,CASSFRIGAGDTEAFF
TRBV7-6,NA,NA,TRBJ1-2,TGTGCCAGCAGCTCCCTTAACTATGGCTACACCTTC,CASSSLNYGYTF
TRBV6-5,NA,NA,TRBJ1-4,TGTGCCAGCAGTTACTCGGGACAACCTAATGAAAAACTGTTTTTT,CASSYSGQPNEKLFF
TRBV6-1,NA,NA,TRBJ1-2,TGTGCCAGCAGTGTAGCGCAAAGCTACACCTTC,CASSVAQSYTF
TRBV10-3,NA,NA,TRBJ2-5,TGTGCCATCAGTGCCGGGCTTGAAGAGACCCAGTACTTC,CAISAGLEETQYF
TRBV11-2,NA,NA,TRBJ2-3,TGTGCCAGCAGCCCGTACACAGATACGCAGTATTTT,CASSPYTDTQYF
TRBV5-1,TRBD1,NA,TRBJ1-1,TGCGCCAGCAGCTTATTGAGGACGATGGACAGGGGGCGCGGGACTGAAGCTTTCTTT,CASSLLRTMDRGRGTEAFF
TRBV6-1,TRBD1,NA,TRBJ1-3,TGTGCCAGCAGTGAATGGGGACAGAGCATCTCTGGAAACACCATATATTTT,CASSEWGQSISGNTIYF
TRBV5-1,NA,many,TRBJ1-1,TGCGCCAGCAGCTTGGACAGGAACACTGAAGCTTTCTTT,CASSLDRNTEAFF